This is a list of T cell receptor beta chains from one sample in a study of cytomegalovirus exposure and HLA in healthy donors. Measured with immunoSEQ multiplex PCR; TCRdb has only the in-frame clones, and not every one. The sample holds approximately 150,000 clones, over 60% seen once. Material for sequencing was PBMCs. Receptors were obtained from a middle-aged man in good health and CMV-seronegative. Both conserved end residues are part of each CDR3. D genes are given only for firm matches. Size is omitted from some rows. Given values are once, few, many or a class for expanded clones.

clone size | J gene | D gene | V gene | CDR3 DNA | CDR3 protein
once | TRBJ2-7 | - | TRBV5-6 | TGTGCCAGCAGCTCGGGACTCCCGCCGGGCGAGCAGTACTTC | CASSSGLPPGEQYF
- | TRBJ2-3 | - | TRBV5-1 | TGCGCCAGCAGCTTGGCTAGCGTGATCACAGATACGCAGTATTTT | CASSLASVITDTQYF
- | TRBJ1-5 | - | TRBV28 | TGTGCCAGCTACCCCGCCCAGGGGCAGCCCCAGCATTTT | CASYPAQGQPQHF
few | TRBJ2-7 | TRBD1 | TRBV19 | TGTGCCAGTAGTCCCGGAAGGGGGCTCGGCGAGCAGTACTTC | CASSPGRGLGEQYF
few | TRBJ2-5 | - | TRBV5-4 | TGTGCCAGCAGCCAGACGGGGACCCAGTACTTC | CASSQTGTQYF
- | TRBJ2-7 | TRBD2 | TRBV5-4 | TGTGCCAGCAGCTTGACTAGCGGGGACGAGCAGTACTTC | CASSLTSGDEQYF
- | TRBJ2-7 | - | TRBV15 | TGTGCCACCAGCCCTGGGCGCTCACACCCCTACGAGCAGTACTTC | CATSPGRSHPYEQYF
- | TRBJ2-7 | - | TRBV4-1 | TGCGCCAGCAGCCAACCGGGCGAGCAGTACTTC | CASSQPGEQYF
- | TRBJ2-7 | TRBD2 | TRBV30 | TGTGCCTGGAGTGTACGCCTCCGGACTAGCGAATACGAGCAGTACTTC | CAWSVRLRTSEYEQYF
few | TRBJ1-2 | TRBD1 | TRBV7-6 | TGTGCCAGCAGCTTAGTCGCAGGGGGCAGTGGCTACACCTTC | CASSLVAGGSGYTF
- | TRBJ1-5 | TRBD1 | TRBV9 | TGTGCCAGCAGCGATACAGGGGGATCGGGTCAGCCCCAGCATTTT | CASSDTGGSGQPQHF